Listed here are 10 T cell receptor beta chains from one sample, sequenced in a study of identical twins. TCRdb re-called the 5' RACE reads through MiXCR, storing one row per CDR3 protein. In the table there are about 150,000 distinct CDR3 sequences, under 4.5% of which are singletons. Sequenced sample: memory T cells sorted from blood. All receptors derive from a young man in good health.

This clonotype showed up many times. The genes are TRBV14 and TRBJ2-2, with TRBD2 identical over 12 bases. V gave up 4 bases and J gave up 1 base; unmatched junction bases: 4. Germline loops: CDR1 SGHDN, CDR2 FVKESK. There are 17 residues in the CDR3. CDR3 sequence: CASSLWTSGENTGELFF. CDR3 coding DNA: TGTGCCAGCAGCCTCTGGACTAGCGGGGAGAACACCGGGGAGCTGTTTTTT.

There are a few counts of this clonotype. The J gene is TRBJ2-3, the V gene TRBV20-1; 7 bases agree with TRBD2. The germline V gene encodes CDR1 DFQATT and CDR2 SNEGSKA (reference sequence). V trimming: 0 bases; J trimming: 3 bases; junction bases outside the gene matches: 6. The length of the CDR3 is 15 residues. CDR3 nucleotides: TGCAGTGCTAGAGATTGGCGGGAGACGACAGATACGCAGTATTTT. Translating it yields CSARDWRETTDTQYF.

Many counts were recorded for this clonotype. V usage is TRBV29-1 and J usage is TRBJ2-5; 7 positions match TRBD2. CDR3 length: 14 amino acids. The V segment lost 5 bases and the J segment 5 bases; nucleotides outside the gene matches: 11. Germline V gene lookup returns CDR1 SQVTM and CDR2 ANQGSEA. The CDR3 nucleotides are TGCAGCGTTTTATTAAGGTGGCGGGGGGAGACCCAGTACTTC. Translating gives CSVLLRWRGETQYF.

Ten or more counts support this clonotype. The rearrangement uses TRBV6-1 and TRBJ2-3, with D perhaps TRBD1 or TRBD2 (5 bases each). The CDR3 length is 13 residues. V lost 6 bases, J lost 2 bases, and 9 bases lay in between. Germline lookup yields CDR1 MNHNS and CDR2 SASEGT. The CDR3 region has the DNA TGTGCCAGCAGCCGGGACGTCACAGATACGCAGTATTTT. Protein: CASSRDVTDTQYF.

This clonotype was found many times. The rearrangement joins TRBV29-1 to TRBJ2-6; D is possibly TRBD1 or TRBD2 (5 bases each). This CDR3 is built from 15 residues. Deletions cut 2 bases from V and 0 bases from J, with 8 bases between. Germline CDR1 and CDR2: SQVTM and ANQGSEA. Here the CDR3 DNA reads TGCAGCGTTGAACTGAGGGGCTCTGGGGCCAACGTCCTGACTTTC. This translates into CSVELRGSGANVLTF.

There are many counts of this clonotype. The V and J genes are TRBV9 and TRBJ1-2; no definite D call. Germline lookup yields CDR1 SGDLS and CDR2 YYNGEE. The CDR3 length is 15 residues. V was shortened by 3 bases and J by 3 bases, with 15 bases between the two germline ends. The CDR3 loop reads CASSGDGGLYYGYTF. The DNA of the CDR3 is TGTGCCAGCAGCGGAGACGGCGGCCTGTACTATGGCTACACCTTC.

This clonotype was observed at least ten times. The V call is TRBV7-2, the J call TRBJ2-1; 11 nucleotides align to TRBD2. This CDR3 comprises 16 residues. Germline lookup yields CDR1 SGHTA and CDR2 FQGNSA. V lost 5 bases, J lost 5 bases, and 8 bases stayed unmatched. The CDR3 reads CASSAGTSGFDNEQFF. CDR3 sequence (DNA): TGTGCCAGCAGCGCCGGGACTAGCGGATTTGACAATGAGCAGTTCTTC.

This sequence joins TRBV30 and TRBJ2-3; possible D gene TRBD2, 6 bases. The germline V gene has CDR1 GTSNPN and CDR2 SVGIG (reference sequence). This CDR3 is built from 15 residues. Trimming took 5 bases from V and 7 from J, leaving 22 bases between them. The CDR3 coding sequence is TGTGCCTGGGCTGGGACTCATCCCTTTAGAAATACGCAGTATTTT. As protein: CAWAGTHPFRNTQYF. The whole variable domain, filled in from reference TRBV30 and TRBJ2-3, reads SQTIHQWPATLVQPVGSPLSLECTVEGTSNPNLYWYRQAAGRGLQLLFYSVGIGQISSEVPQNLSASRPQDRQFILSSKKLLLSDSGFYLCAWAGTHPFRNTQYFGPGTRLTVL.

In its sample, this clonotype was seen many times. The V gene is TRBV5-6, the J gene TRBJ2-7, with a weak D call TRBD2 (5 bases). V shed 0 bases and J shed 2 bases, with 12 bases lying between them. Germline values: CDR1 SGHDT, CDR2 YYEEEE. The CDR3 runs 15 residues. The CDR3 here is CASSLGAGDTYEQYF. DNA of the CDR3: TGTGCCAGCAGCTTGGGTGCCGGGGATACCTACGAGCAGTACTTC.

This clonotype came up many times. V is TRBV29-1 and J is TRBJ1-1; perhaps TRBD1 as D (5 bases). Germline V CDR1 and CDR2: SQVTM, ANQGSEA. V lost 5 bases and J lost 2, with 9 bases in between. The CDR3 extends over 12 amino acids. DNA of the CDR3: TGCAGCGTTCATCAGGGTAACACTGAAGCTTTCTTT. This codes for CSVHQGNTEAFF.